A single sample gave rise to the 6 T cell receptor beta chains below, sequenced in a study of T-cell reconstitution after alpha-beta-depleted transplantation in children. For TCRbeta, the library was prepared with unique molecular identifiers. TCRdb re-called the PCR reads through MiXCR, storing one row per CDR3 protein. The sample includes 97,000 or so distinct CDR3 sequences, less than 6% of them seen just once. The material sequenced was PBMCs, mostly from graft donor cells, taken 60 days after TCRalphabeta/CD19-depleted stem cell transplant. Receptors originate from a female patient aged 2-10 years who had a stem cell transplant for Fanconi anemia, so the T cells may come from the graft donor.

This clonotype was counted at least ten times. The V call is TRBV28, the J call TRBJ2-7; 11 bases fit TRBD1. The germline V gene has CDR1 MDHEN and CDR2 SYDVKM. This CDR3 spans 13 amino acids. Germline trimming cut 8 bases from V and 7 bases from J; bases unmatched to any gene: 7. CDR3 amino acids: CASQWTGGDEQYF. In nucleotides, the CDR3 is TGTGCCAGCCAGTGGACAGGGGGCGATGAGCAGTACTTC.

As regards this clonotype: This may stem from a read error, because a much larger clone lies one nucleotide away. J is TRBJ2-3 and V is TRBV3-1, with a tentative D call TRBD1 (6 bases). Per germline, CDR1 LGHDT and CDR2 YNNKEL (reference sequence). The CDR3 covers 17 residues. Trimming took 8 bases from V and 0 from J, leaving 21 bases between them. CDR3 amino acids: CASCPSTRQASTDTQYF. DNA for the CDR3: TGTGCCAGCTGCCCCTCCACTCGACAGGCTAGCACAGATACGCAGTATTTT.

The V gene is TRBV2, the J gene TRBJ2-5; D could derive from TRBD1 or TRBD2 (6 bases each). Germline V gene lookup returns CDR1 SNHLY and CDR2 FYNNEI. V dropped 4 bases and J dropped 2 bases, with 26 bases sitting between them. The CDR3 is 19 amino acids. The CDR3 nucleotides read TGTGCCAGCAGTGCCTCAGCTTTTACGGGGGCTTCGATGCAAGAGACCCAGTACTTC. Its protein product is CASSASAFTGASMQETQYF.

The chain joins TRBV18 to TRBJ2-1; no definite D call. The CDR3 sequence is 13 residues long. V shed 6 bases and J shed 7 bases, with 13 bases lying between them. Germline lookup yields CDR1 KGHSH and CDR2 LQKENI. The CDR3 protein is CASSSNWMNEQFF. CDR3 sequence (DNA): TGTGCCAGCTCGTCGAATTGGATGAATGAGCAGTTCTTC.

This clonotype occurred a few times. The chain carries TRBV12-3 or TRBV12-4 and TRBJ1-5; D is ambiguous. Between the trimmed V and J ends, which lost 6 bases and 8 bases, there was a span of 20 bases. The CDR3 has 15 amino acids. CDR3 coding DNA: TGTGCCAGCAGCATAGGGCCCGGTATCGGCGAGCCCCAGCATTTT. Translating it yields CASSIGPGIGEPQHF.

V gene TRBV2 combines with J gene TRBJ2-7; 12 bases fit TRBD2. V gave up 1 base and J gave up 2 bases; unmatched junction bases: 3. The germline CDR1 and CDR2 sequences are SNHLY and FYNNEI. CDR3 length equals 16 residues. The CDR3 spells CASSEGLAGVTYEQYF. The CDR3 DNA is TGTGCCAGCAGTGAAGGACTAGCGGGGGTGACCTACGAGCAGTACTTC.